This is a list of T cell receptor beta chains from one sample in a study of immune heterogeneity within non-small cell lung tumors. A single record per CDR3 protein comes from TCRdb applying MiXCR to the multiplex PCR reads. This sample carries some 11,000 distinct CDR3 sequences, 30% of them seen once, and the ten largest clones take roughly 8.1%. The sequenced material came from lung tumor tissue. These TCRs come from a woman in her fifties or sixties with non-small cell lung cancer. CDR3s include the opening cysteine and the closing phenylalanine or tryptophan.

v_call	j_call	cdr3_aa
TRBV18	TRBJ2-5	CASSPVAAGETQYF
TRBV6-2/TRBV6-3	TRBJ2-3	CASSYTPKATDTQYF
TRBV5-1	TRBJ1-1	CASSEGGDLAEAFF
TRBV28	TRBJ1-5	CASEWGRSNQPQHF
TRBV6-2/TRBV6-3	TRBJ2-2	CASSYSGSPGELFF
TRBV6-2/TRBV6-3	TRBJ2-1	CASSPDSGTSGIEQFF
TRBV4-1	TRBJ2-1	CASSQVMRQGGNEQFF
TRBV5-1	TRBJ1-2	CASSLGQALGYTF
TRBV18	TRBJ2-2	CASSLRTISNTGELFF
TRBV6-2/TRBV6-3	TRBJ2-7	CASSHIQDGAATNYEQYF
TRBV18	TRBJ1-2	CASSPPAGANYGYTF
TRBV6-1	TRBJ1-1	CATLRNTEAFF
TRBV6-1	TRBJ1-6	CASSETLDSRDSPLHF
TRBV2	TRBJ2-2	CASSRVTGELFF
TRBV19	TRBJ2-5	CASSIARRAGGRETQYF
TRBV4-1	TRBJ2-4	CASSQDIAGGENIQYF
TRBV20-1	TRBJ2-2	CSARATGELFF
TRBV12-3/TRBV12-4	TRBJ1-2	CASSLSSSYGYTF
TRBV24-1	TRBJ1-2	CATSDSRTLYGYTF
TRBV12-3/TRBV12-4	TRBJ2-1	CASSLRGGWLYNEQFF
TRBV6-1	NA	CASSVSSGAGTDTQHF
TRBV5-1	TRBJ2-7	CASSLNQLAGREQYF
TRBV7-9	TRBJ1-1	CASSSPKQGPFF
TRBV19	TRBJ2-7	CASSMGQGIGEQYF
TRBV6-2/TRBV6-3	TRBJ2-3	CAASITAGGTDMQYF
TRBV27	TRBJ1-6	CASRVGGNSPLHF
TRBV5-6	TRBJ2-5	CASSLDPTAETQYF
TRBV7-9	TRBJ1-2	CASSQGPQQDGYTF
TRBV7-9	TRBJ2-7	CASQLTANSYEQYF
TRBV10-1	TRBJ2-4	CASSETGLGSPSGQYF
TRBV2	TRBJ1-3	CASSADRGGNTIYF
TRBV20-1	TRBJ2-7	CSALGDTLSSYEQYF
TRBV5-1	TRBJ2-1	CASSRSGGQGNEQFF
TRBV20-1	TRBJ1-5	CSATQHGQPQHF
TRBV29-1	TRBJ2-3	CSVELSAGGTDTQYF
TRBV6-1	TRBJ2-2	CASSNQGNGELFF
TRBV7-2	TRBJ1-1	CASSLRSTEAFF
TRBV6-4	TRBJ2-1	CASSDGGGTYNEQFF
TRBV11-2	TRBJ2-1	CASSLVGPYNEQFF
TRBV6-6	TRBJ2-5	CASSYGGGETQYF
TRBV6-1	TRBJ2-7	CASSSPGQGHEQYF
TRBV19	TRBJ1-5	CASSIKGSYQPQHF
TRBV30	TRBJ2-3	CAWKARLGTDTQYF
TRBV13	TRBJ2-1	CASSLGRTELAGREQFF
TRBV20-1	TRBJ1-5	CSAFSGSGNQPQHF
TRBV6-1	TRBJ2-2	CASSDSGGARGELFF
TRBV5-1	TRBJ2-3	CASSSRAGAGTDTQYF
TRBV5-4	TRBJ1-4	CASSANRGLNEKLFF
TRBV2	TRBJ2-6	CASMFSSGANVLTF
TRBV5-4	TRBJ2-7	CASSHPGQAYEQYF
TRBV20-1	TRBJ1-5	CSARRADSNKPQHF
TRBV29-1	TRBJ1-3	CSGSADFSGNTIYF